These 24 T cell receptor beta chains were all obtained from the same sample, sequenced in a study of Ad26.COV2.S vaccination and SARS-CoV-2 variants. Described treatment: roughly 18 received Ad26.COV2.S at low or high dose, single or two shots; about 5 received placebo; per-sample allocation not given. All samples were drawn on day 63, counting from the first vaccine or placebo injection. Here immunoSEQ multiplex PCR was the method, and the copy in TCRdb shows in-frame clones only, minus some. The sample includes roughly 320,000 clones, about 82% of them seen just once. Sequenced here: peripheral blood, sampled in a trial of Ad26.COV2.S vaccine versus placebo. These receptors were collected from a person between 18 and 65 years old who received the Ad26.COV2.S COVID-19 vaccine or a placebo.

The J gene is TRBJ2-3, the V gene TRBV11-2; D is unresolved. Germline assignment: CDR1 SGHAT and CDR2 FQNNGV. The CDR3 is 14 amino acids. V lost 4 bases and J lost 5, with 13 bases in between. This CDR3 is CASSSPRSGDTQYF. The CDR3 coding sequence is TGTGCCAGCAGCTCCCCCCGATCAGGAGATACGCAGTATTTT.

The chain has TRBV4-1 and TRBJ1-4; D gene ambiguous. V lost 0 bases to trimming and J lost 5 bases, with 13 bases between them. Germline V lookup: CDR1 MGHRA, CDR2 YSYEKL. There are 16 residues in the CDR3. The CDR3 bases are TGCGCCAGCAGCCAAGATCTGGCAGCTGTAAATGAAAAACTGTTTTTT. It specifies CASSQDLAAVNEKLFF.

The gene calls are TRBV7-8 and TRBJ1-5, with 10 bases fitting TRBD1. V was pared by 3 bases and J by 7 bases, with 0 bases of the junction left unmatched. From germline, CDR1 is SGHVS and CDR2 FQNEAQ. The CDR3 is 13 residues long. CDR3 DNA: TGTGCCAGCAGCTTGGGACAGGGGCAGCCCCAGCATTTT. This gives the protein CASSLGQGQPQHF.

The V and J genes are TRBV14 and TRBJ1-5, with 8 nucleotides matching TRBD1. V was pared by 2 bases and J by 6 bases, with 3 bases of the junction left unmatched. Germline V lookup: CDR1 SGHDN, CDR2 FVKESK. This CDR3 region has 14 residues. This CDR3 is CASSQSGGGQPQHF. CDR3 in DNA: TGTGCCAGCAGCCAATCAGGGGGCGGTCAGCCCCAGCATTTT.

The chain links TRBV6-5 to TRBJ2-3; maybe TRBD1 (6 bases). V was clipped by 1 base and J by 0 bases, with 8 bases between them. The V gene's germline CDR1 is MNHEY and CDR2 SVGAGI. The CDR3 covers 15 residues. The DNA of the CDR3 is TGTGCCAGCAGTTACTTACAGGGAAGCACAGATACGCAGTATTTT. It is translated as CASSYLQGSTDTQYF.

CDR3 in DNA: TGTGCCAGTAGTCCCCGGGACCGATACACAGATACGCAGTATTTT. This gives the protein CASSPRDRYTDTQYF. The rearrangement uses TRBV19 and TRBJ2-3; D is tentatively TRBD1 or TRBD2 (5 bases each). The CDR3 has 15 residues. Germline CDR1 and CDR2: LNHDA and SQIVND (reference sequence). The ends were cut back, 5 bases at V and 2 bases at J, with 14 bases in the middle.

The chain couples TRBV5-1 to TRBJ1-4, with 8 bases matching TRBD1. The V gene's germline CDR1 is SGHRS and CDR2 YFSETQ. This CDR3 is built from 16 residues. V lost 4 bases, J lost 6 bases, and 11 bases stayed unmatched. For the CDR3, the DNA is TGCGCCAGCAGCCTCCAGCCAGGGGGCCTGGATGAAAAACTGTTTTTT. It yields the protein CASSLQPGGLDEKLFF. The whole variable domain, remainder taken from reference TRBV5-1 and TRBJ1-4, is KAGVTQTPRYLIKTRGQQVTLSCSPISGHRSVSWYQQTPGQGLQFLFEYFSETQRNKGNFPGRFSGRQFSNSRSEMNVSTLELGDSALYLCASSLQPGGLDEKLFFGSGTQLSVL.

The chain carries TRBV18 and TRBJ1-1; D perhaps matches TRBD1 (5 bases). The V gene lost 4 bases and the J gene lost 0 bases, with 15 bases spanning the gap. Germline V gene sequence: CDR1 KGHSH, CDR2 LQKENI. The CDR3 runs 16 residues. CDR3 DNA sequence: TGTGCCAGCTCACGCCGGGACCGCCTGATGAACACTGAAGCTTTCTTT. Its protein is CASSRRDRLMNTEAFF.

The rearrangement uses TRBV4-1 and TRBJ1-3; 10 nucleotides align to TRBD1. Germline assignment: CDR1 MGHRA and CDR2 YSYEKL. V gave up 4 bases and J gave up 4 bases; unmatched junction bases: 7. The CDR3 runs 16 residues. The CDR3 loop is CASSLTGQGSGNTIYF. The CDR3 DNA is TGCGCCAGCAGCCTAACGGGACAGGGGTCAGGAAACACCATATATTTT.

This rearrangement joins TRBV2 to TRBJ1-4; D ambiguous. Trimming took 4 bases from V and 2 from J, leaving 11 bases between them. CDR3 size: 15 residues. The germline V gene has CDR1 SNHLY and CDR2 FYNNEI. This CDR3 is CASSGEVGTNEKLFF. The CDR3 DNA reads TGTGCCAGCAGTGGAGAAGTTGGGACTAATGAAAAACTGTTTTTT. The complete variable domain, with remaining parts taken from reference TRBV2 and TRBJ1-4, reads EPEVTQTPSHQVTQMGQEVILRCVPISNHLYFYWYRQILGQKVEFLVSFYNNEISEKSEIFDDQFSVERPDGSNFTLKIRSTKLEDSAMYFCASSGEVGTNEKLFFGSGTQLSVL.

The chain recombines TRBV4-2 with TRBJ2-7; 14 nucleotides agree with TRBD2. J lost 2 bases, V lost 4 bases, and 4 bases had no gene match. The V gene's germline CDR1 is LGHNA and CDR2 YNFKEQ. The CDR3 length is 16 residues. The CDR3 sequence is CASSRTSGGTPYEQYF. The CDR3 coding sequence is TGTGCCAGCAGCCGGACTAGCGGGGGGACCCCCTACGAGCAGTACTTC.

The chain employs TRBV7-6 and TRBJ1-2; D remains unclear. Germline CDR1 and CDR2: SGHVS and FNYEAQ. V shed 0 bases and J shed 7 bases, with 6 bases lying between them. The CDR3 extends over 12 amino acids. CDR3: CASSLAGSGYTF. In DNA form, the CDR3 reads TGTGCCAGCAGCTTAGCGGGGTCTGGCTACACCTTC.

The chain couples TRBV28 to TRBJ1-5, with a possible D match to TRBD1 (5 bases). The V end lost 0 bases, the J end lost 6 bases, and 18 bases lay between the germline ends. The CDR3 runs to 17 residues. CDR1 and CDR2 (germline): MDHEN, SYDVKM. The CDR3 sequence: CASSLWQGTGRGQPQHF. CDR3 nucleotide sequence: TGTGCCAGCAGTTTATGGCAGGGTACGGGTCGGGGTCAGCCCCAGCATTTT.

This chain links TRBV7-2 with TRBJ2-6, with TRBD1 identical over 8 bases. CDR3 length: 18 amino acids. Losses at the gene ends were 1 base for V and 0 bases for J; bases not matched to a gene: 5. Germline V CDR1 and CDR2: SGHTA, FQGNSA. CDR3 sequence: CASSLVPGGGSGANVLTF. The CDR3 nucleotides are TGTGCCAGCAGCTTAGTCCCAGGGGGCGGCTCTGGGGCCAACGTCCTGACTTTC.

The chain joins TRBV18 to TRBJ2-7, with 7 bases matching TRBD2. J lost 7 bases, V lost 2 bases, and 8 bases had no gene match. Germline-derived CDR1 and CDR2 are KGHSH and LQKENI. The CDR3 has 14 amino acids. CDR3 residues: CASSPERGWVEQYF. CDR3 coding DNA: TGTGCCAGCTCACCAGAGCGGGGTTGGGTTGAGCAGTACTTC.

The V call is TRBV28, the J call TRBJ1-1; TRBD1 aligns across 11 bases. The CDR3 runs 15 residues. The J segment lost 4 bases and the V segment lost 6 bases, leaving 7 bases of the junction unmatched. Germline values: CDR1 MDHEN, CDR2 SYDVKM. The CDR3 sequence is CASSLPDRGPTEAFF. The DNA for the CDR3 is TGTGCCAGCAGCCTTCCGGACAGGGGGCCCACTGAAGCTTTCTTT.

The chain couples TRBV19 to TRBJ2-1; D is ambiguous. The CDR3 loop spans 13 amino acids. The V end was cut by 6 bases, the J end by 0 bases, with 6 bases between. Germline values: CDR1 LNHDA, CDR2 SQIVND (reference sequence). The CDR3 here is CASRSFSYNEQFF. DNA for the CDR3: TGTGCCAGTAGGAGTTTCTCCTACAATGAGCAGTTCTTC.

There are a few counts of this clone. This likely stems from a read error, as it lies one base from a far larger clone. This sequence joins TRBV11-3 and TRBJ1-5, with no clear D. Trimming stripped 3 bases from V and 4 bases from J, with 4 bases between. This CDR3 has 12 amino acids. CDR1 and CDR2 from the germline V gene are SGHNT and YENEEA. The CDR3 bases are TGTGCCAGCAGCTTGGGGAATCAGCCCCAGCATTTT. Translating it yields CASSLGNQPQHF.

The chain employs TRBV15 and TRBJ2-4, with D possibly TRBD1 on 6 matching bases. The CDR3 consists of 16 residues. The V and J ends lost 1 base and 4 bases respectively, with 14 bases between them. The germline V gene encodes CDR1 LNHNV and CDR2 YYDKDF (reference sequence). The CDR3 here is CATSRGVEGVKNIQYF. The CDR3 DNA reads as TGTGCCACCAGCAGAGGGGTAGAGGGGGTAAAAAACATTCAGTACTTC. The whole variable domain, filled in from reference TRBV15 and TRBJ2-4, reads DAMVIQNPRYQVTQFGKPVTLSCSQTLNHNVMYWYQQKSSQAPKLLFHYYDKDFNNEADTPDNFQSRRPNTSFCFLDIRSPGLGDTAMYLCATSRGVEGVKNIQYFGAGTRLSVL.

The chain carries TRBV5-1 and TRBJ1-1; D may be TRBD1 (6 bases). V was cut by 3 bases and J by 4 bases, with 16 bases left in between. Germline V CDR1 and CDR2: SGHRS, YFSETQ. The CDR3 sequence is 15 residues long. CDR3 region: CASSSNTGLGTEAFF. In DNA form, the CDR3 reads TGCGCCAGCAGCTCCAATACAGGGCTGGGCACTGAAGCTTTCTTT.

The CDR3 nucleotides read TGCGCCAGCAGCCAAACAGGTTTTCCCGGGGAGCTGTTTTTT. Residues: CASSQTGFPGELFF. The chain recombines TRBV4-1 with TRBJ2-2, with D tentatively TRBD1 (5 bases). V lost 2 bases, J lost 6 bases, and 10 bases lay in between. Per the germline V gene, CDR1 is MGHRA and CDR2 is YSYEKL. The CDR3 length is 14 residues.

V usage is TRBV5-5 and J usage is TRBJ2-1; 10 positions agree with TRBD1. The CDR3 runs 15 residues. Trimming cost V 2 bases and J 6 bases; bases outside gene matches: 5. Germline loops: CDR1 SGHKS, CDR2 YYEKEE (reference sequence). CDR3 residues: CASSFPGTGVNEQFF. The CDR3 coding sequence is TGTGCCAGCAGCTTCCCCGGGACAGGGGTCAATGAGCAGTTCTTC.

The CDR3 loop reads CSIRPGGTQYF. The DNA for the CDR3 is TGCAGCATCCGACCCGGGGGAACCCAGTACTTC. This chain connects TRBV29-1 to TRBJ2-5; possibly TRBD2 for D (6 bases). The ends were cut back, 8 bases at V and 8 bases at J, with 15 bases in the middle. The CDR3 extends over 11 amino acids. The germline V gene encodes CDR1 SQVTM and CDR2 ANQGSEA.

This sequence joins TRBV7-2 and TRBJ1-4; D is possibly TRBD1 (5 bases). This CDR3 has 16 residues. Germline CDR1 and CDR2: SGHTA and FQGNSA. Between the trimmed V and J ends, which lost 0 bases and 5 bases, there was a span of 13 bases. CDR3 residues: CASSLALGVRNEKLFF. CDR3 sequence (DNA): TGTGCCAGCAGCTTAGCGCTGGGGGTTAGGAATGAAAAACTGTTTTTT.